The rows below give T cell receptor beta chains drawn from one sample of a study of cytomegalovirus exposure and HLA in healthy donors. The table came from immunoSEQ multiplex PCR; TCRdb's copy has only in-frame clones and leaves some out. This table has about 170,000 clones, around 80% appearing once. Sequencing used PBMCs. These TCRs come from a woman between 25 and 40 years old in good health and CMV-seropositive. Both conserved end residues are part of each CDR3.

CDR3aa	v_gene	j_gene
CASSFEMETQYF	TRBV5-6	TRBJ2-5
CASSSGAETQYF	TRBV5-1	TRBJ2-5
CASSPGLAVTDTQYF	TRBV7-3	TRBJ2-3
CASSPQGQASPYEQYF	TRBV18	TRBJ2-7
CASSIAGGVYNEQFF	TRBV19	TRBJ2-1
CASSFAGGITGELFF	TRBV28	TRBJ2-2
CAISESRTVITNQPQHF	TRBV10-3	TRBJ1-5
CASSVGGETQYF	TRBV2	TRBJ2-5
CATSRTSGRADTQYF	TRBV15	TRBJ2-3
CASSQEPGRETEAFF	TRBV4-2	TRBJ1-1
CASSVGGRGQPQHF	TRBV9	TRBJ1-5
CAISGLAYEQYF	TRBV10-3	TRBJ2-7
CASSQVQGYAGELFF	TRBV4-1	TRBJ2-2
CASSNREGEQYF	TRBV7-3	TRBJ2-7